This TCR beta chain was observed in a study of T cell responses to AZD1222 COVID-19 vaccine. V was clipped by 5 bases and J by 6 bases; unmatched bases: 6. The CDR3 covers 13 residues. The germline V gene has CDR1 LGHNA and CDR2 YSLEER. Data came from immunoSEQ multiplex PCR; TCRdb stores just in-frame clones and leaves some out. The sample includes over 100,000 clones, roughly 90% of them seen just once. Sequencing was performed on peripheral blood, taken on day 0 of AZD1222 vaccination. The genes are TRBV4-3 and TRBJ2-7; 8 bases line up with TRBD2. This clonotype was sampled from an adult in good health. CDR3 sequence: CASSAAAGVEQYF. The CDR3, as DNA: TGCGCCAGCAGCGCCGCAGCGGGAGTCGAGCAGTACTTC.